Sequencing of this T cell receptor beta chain was carried out in a study of T cell responses to AZD1222 COVID-19 vaccine. Study conclusions and caveats: Mapped onto spike, vaccine-associated CD4 TCRs spanned it and were dominant at 160-218 and 743-854.

Of note for this clone: Its antigen is undetermined.

V lost 8 bases to trimming and J lost 7 bases, with 18 bases between them. The CDR3 totals 14 residues. The germline V gene encodes CDR1 MDHEN and CDR2 SYDVKM. Using immunoSEQ multiplex PCR, the repertoire was profiled, and TCRdb retains in-frame clones only, with some absent. The data contain 80,000 to 100,000 clones, over 75% of them singletons. Specimen: peripheral blood, collected 28 days after the second AZD1222 dose. The receptor comes from an adult who received the AZD1222 COVID-19 vaccine. The chain is built from TRBV28 and TRBJ2-1; D is possibly TRBD2 (6 bases). The CDR3 is CASFTSLGVNEQFF. Here the CDR3 DNA reads TGTGCCAGCTTTACTAGCCTCGGAGTGAATGAGCAGTTCTTC.